This TCR beta chain stems from a study of shared clonotypes between healthy human individuals. Note on this clone: The same CDR3 is also encoded by other DNA sequences in this sample.

This CDR3 comprises 14 residues. Trimming pared 5 bases from V and 3 bases from J, leaving 14 bases between. Germline CDR1 is SGHTA and CDR2 is FQGNSA. Original processing methods: Junction-only sequences without quality scores were provided by ImmunoSEQ, so filtering was different. TCRdb keeps only in-frame clones here, not all; method: immunoSEQ multiplex PCR. The V and J calls and clone size are taken from that table; D and trimming were inferred from the DNA. The sample has a few hundred thousand clones, over 75% seen once. This chain uses TRBV7-2 with TRBJ2-7, with D tentatively TRBD1 (5 bases). The clonotype was recovered from a man between 18 and 35 years old in good health. Sequencing used memory CD8+ T cells sorted from blood. Documented subset: CD45RO+ cells pooled with CCR7-negative TemRA cells. CDR3 DNA sequence: TGTGCCAGCAGCCTCCAGGGTTCCAGCTACGAGCAGTACTTC. Translation gives CASSLQGSSYEQYF.